The rows below give T cell receptor beta chains drawn from one sample of a study of human T cells and chemical hapten exposure. From the 5' RACE reads, TCRdb called clonotypes with MiXCR, one entry per CDR3 protein. The table shows 110,000 or so distinct CDR3 sequences, with 15% to 20% occurring only once. The receptors derive from a human donor in good health. CDR3s include the opening cysteine and the closing phenylalanine or tryptophan. Clone size is not always given. Where it is, it says once, few, many or a class for expanded clones.

size: once; V: TRBV28; CDR3: CASRPLRGRGETQYF
size: few; V: TRBV20-1; CDR3: CSARRWRGLGTGELFF
size: NA; V: TRBV12-3/TRBV12-4; CDR3: CASSSAFDTQYF
size: few; V: TRBV4-1; CDR3: CASSQEFEIWGYGYTF
size: few; V: TRBV15; CDR3: CATSRERQFNSPLHF
size: few; V: TRBV28; CDR3: CASSFAGRTEAFF
size: few; V: TRBV12-3/TRBV12-4; CDR3: CASSLPGEPHYEQYF
size: few; V: TRBV7-2; CDR3: CASSLMMWEDVDNEQFF
size: NA; V: TRBV10-2; CDR3: CASSELSSRGNQPQHF
size: NA; V: TRBV6-6; CDR3: CASTRRGMSSGEYNEQFF
size: NA; V: TRBV19; CDR3: CASSYTSGGRFQPQHF